One T cell receptor beta chain is described in this entry. Its matching antigen is unknown. The data are from a study of early T cells in non-severe SARS-CoV-2 infection. Study in general: Sequencing targeted bulk RNA from unsorted whole blood, leaving chains unpaired.

Researchers attached unique molecular identifiers to individual cDNA molecules. Via MiXCR, TCRdb re-called the 5' RACE reads, giving one row per CDR3 protein. The sample lists fewer than 120,000 distinct CDR3 sequences; over 10% were seen once. Study observations and caveats: The matching step, a VDJdb search, favored anti-spike CD8 responses and missed private and CD4 specificities.

Here the sequenced sample was whole blood, taken at baseline. This TCR was sampled from an adult who was a healthcare worker with PCR-confirmed SARS-CoV-2 infection or an uninfected control (not recorded which).

This CDR3 reads CASSLILGQVPYEQYF. The DNA of the CDR3 is TGTGCCAGCAGCTTAATTTTAGGACAGGTCCCCTACGAGCAGTACTTC. This sequence joins TRBV7-8 and TRBJ2-7, with 7 positions matching TRBD1. The CDR3 is 16 amino acids. V trimming: 2 bases; J trimming: 2 bases; junction bases outside the gene matches: 9. Germline V lookup: CDR1 SGHVS, CDR2 FQNEAQ. The variable domain in full, completed from reference TRBV7-8 and TRBJ2-7, reads GAGVSQSPRYKVAKRGQDVALRCDPISGHVSLFWYQQALGQGPEFLTYFQNEAQLDKSGLPSDRFFAERPEGSVSTLKIQRTQQEDSAVYLCASSLILGQVPYEQYFGPGTRLTVT.